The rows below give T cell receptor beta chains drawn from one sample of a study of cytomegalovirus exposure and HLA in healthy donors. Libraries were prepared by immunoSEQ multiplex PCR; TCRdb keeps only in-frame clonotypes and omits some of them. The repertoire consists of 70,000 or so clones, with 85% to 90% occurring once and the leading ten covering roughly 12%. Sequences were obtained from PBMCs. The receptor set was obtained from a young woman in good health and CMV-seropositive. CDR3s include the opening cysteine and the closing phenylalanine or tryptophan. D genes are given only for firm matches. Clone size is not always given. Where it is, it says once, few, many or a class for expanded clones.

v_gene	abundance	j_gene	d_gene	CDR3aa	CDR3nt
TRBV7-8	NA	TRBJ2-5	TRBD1	CASSTRQGVVETQYF	TGTGCCAGCAGCACGCGACAGGGGGTCGTGGAGACCCAGTACTTC
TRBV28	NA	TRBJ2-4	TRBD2	CASRNSGGENIQYF	TGTGCCAGCAGGAATAGCGGGGGCGAAAACATTCAGTACTTC
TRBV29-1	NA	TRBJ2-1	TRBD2	CSVTRSGTSYNEQFF	TGCAGCGTGACCCGTAGCGGGACCTCCTACAATGAGCAGTTCTTC
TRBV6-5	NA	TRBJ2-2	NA	CASSLEGGDTGELFF	TGTGCCAGCAGTCTCGAGGGGGGGGACACCGGGGAGCTGTTTTTT
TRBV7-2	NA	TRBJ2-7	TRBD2	CASSLYGDYLRQQYF	TGTGCCAGCAGCTTATACGGGGACTACCTGAGGCAGCAGTACTTC
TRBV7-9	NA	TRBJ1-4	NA	CASSSPVYATNEKLFF	TGTGCCAGCAGCTCACCCGTCTACGCAACTAATGAAAAACTGTTTTTT
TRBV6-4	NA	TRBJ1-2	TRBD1	CASSVGPDRAGYGYTF	TGTGCCAGCAGTGTGGGCCCGGACAGGGCGGGATATGGCTACACCTTC
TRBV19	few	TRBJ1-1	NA	CASSATGTEAFF	TGTGCCAGTAGTGCGACAGGCACTGAAGCTTTCTTT
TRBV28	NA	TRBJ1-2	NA	CASSLRLYGYTF	TGTGCCAGCAGTCTCAGGCTCTATGGCTACACCTTC
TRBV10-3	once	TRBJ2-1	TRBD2	CAISESLADLLEQFF	TGTGCCATCAGTGAAAGTCTAGCGGATCTATTAGAGCAGTTCTTC
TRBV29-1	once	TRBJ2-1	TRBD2	CSVLRLTGGASYNEQFF	TGCAGCGTCCTGAGACTAACGGGAGGTGCCTCCTACAATGAGCAGTTCTTC
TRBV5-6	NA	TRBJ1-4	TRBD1	CASSIQGVSNEKLFF	TGTGCCAGCAGCATACAGGGGGTTTCTAATGAAAAACTGTTTTTT
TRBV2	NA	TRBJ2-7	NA	CASSGLISYEQYF	TGTGCCAGCAGTGGTCTAATCTCCTACGAGCAGTACTTC
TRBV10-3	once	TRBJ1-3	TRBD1	CAISQGAGNTIYF	TGTGCCATCAGTCAGGGGGCTGGAAACACCATATATTTT
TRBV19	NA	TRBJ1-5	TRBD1	CATGQSNQPQHF	TGTGCCACGGGACAGAGCAATCAGCCCCAGCATTTT
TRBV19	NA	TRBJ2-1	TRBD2	CASRSTSGFNEQFF	TGTGCCAGTAGGTCTACTAGCGGATTCAATGAGCAGTTCTTC
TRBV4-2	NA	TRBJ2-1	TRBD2	CASRGGSSYNEQFF	TGTGCCAGCAGGGGCGGGAGCTCCTACAATGAGCAGTTCTTC
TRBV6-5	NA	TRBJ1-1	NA	CASKATREGFTEAFF	TGTGCCTCCAAAGCCACGCGGGAGGGTTTCACTGAAGCTTTCTTT
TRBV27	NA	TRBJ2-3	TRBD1	CASTLGQRSTDTQYF	TGTGCCAGCACCCTGGGACAGAGAAGCACAGATACGCAGTATTTT
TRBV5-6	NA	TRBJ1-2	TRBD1	CASSFGQGVYGYTF	TGTGCCAGCAGCTTCGGACAGGGGGTCTATGGCTACACCTTC
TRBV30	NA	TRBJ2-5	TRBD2	CAWSVRSVSGYWNQETQYF	TGTGCCTGGAGTGTACGCTCGGTTAGCGGGTATTGGAACCAAGAGACCCAGTACTTC
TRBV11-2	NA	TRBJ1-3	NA	CASSRSAGERNTIYF	TGTGCCAGCAGCCGTAGCGCAGGCGAAAGGAACACCATATATTTT
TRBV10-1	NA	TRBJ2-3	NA	CASSSSSRTDTQYF	TGCGCCAGCAGTTCTAGCAGCCGCACGGATACGCAGTATTTT
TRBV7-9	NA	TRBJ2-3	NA	CASSSKQGRKDNTQYF	TGTGCCAGCAGTTCAAAACAGGGCCGGAAAGATAATACGCAGTATTTT
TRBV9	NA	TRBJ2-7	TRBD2	CASSAGLAGSYEQYF	TGTGCCAGCAGCGCGGGACTAGCGGGGTCCTACGAGCAGTACTTC
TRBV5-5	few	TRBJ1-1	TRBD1	CASRRQGNEAFF	TGTGCCAGCAGACGACAGGGGAATGAAGCTTTCTTT
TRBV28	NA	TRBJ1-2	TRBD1	CASSLSRGTGYTF	TGTGCCAGCAGTTTGAGCAGGGGGACTGGCTACACCTTC
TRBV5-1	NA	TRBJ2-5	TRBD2	CASSSAPSGRGGETQYF	TGCGCCAGCAGCTCAGCTCCTAGCGGGAGAGGGGGAGAGACCCAGTACTTC
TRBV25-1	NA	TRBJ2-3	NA	CATRKEGAGRTDTQYF	TGTGCCACCAGAAAAGAAGGGGCGGGACGGACAGATACGCAGTATTTT
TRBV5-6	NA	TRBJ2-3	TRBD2	CASSSMGRATDTQYF	TGTGCCAGCAGCTCAATGGGGAGGGCCACAGATACGCAGTATTTT
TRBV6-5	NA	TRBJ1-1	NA	CASSGGIRSTEAFF	TGTGCCAGCAGTGGAGGGATACGGAGCACTGAAGCTTTCTTT